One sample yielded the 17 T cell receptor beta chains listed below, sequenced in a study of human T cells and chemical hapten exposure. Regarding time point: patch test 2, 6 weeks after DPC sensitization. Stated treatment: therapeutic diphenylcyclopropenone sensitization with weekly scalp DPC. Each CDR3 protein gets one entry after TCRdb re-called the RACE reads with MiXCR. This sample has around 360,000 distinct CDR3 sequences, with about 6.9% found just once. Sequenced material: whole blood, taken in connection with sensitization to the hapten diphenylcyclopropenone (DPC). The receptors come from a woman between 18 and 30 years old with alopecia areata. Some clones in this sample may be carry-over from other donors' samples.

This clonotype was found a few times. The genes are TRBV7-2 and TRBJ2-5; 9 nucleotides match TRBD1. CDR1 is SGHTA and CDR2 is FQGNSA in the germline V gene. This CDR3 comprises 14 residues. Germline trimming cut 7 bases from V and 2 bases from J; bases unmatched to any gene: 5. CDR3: CASTPDRGQETQYF. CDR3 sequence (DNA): TGTGCCAGCACCCCGGACAGGGGACAAGAGACCCAGTACTTC.

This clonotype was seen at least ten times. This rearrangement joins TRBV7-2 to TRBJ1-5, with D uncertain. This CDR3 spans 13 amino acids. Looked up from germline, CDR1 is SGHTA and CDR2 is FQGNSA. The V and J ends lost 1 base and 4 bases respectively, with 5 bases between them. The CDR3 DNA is TGTGCCAGCAGCTTAGGGGTAAATCAGCCCCAGCATTTT. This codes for CASSLGVNQPQHF. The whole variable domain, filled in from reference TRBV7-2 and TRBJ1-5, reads GAGVSQSPSNKVTEKGKDVELRCDPISGHTALYWYRQSLGQGLEFLIYFQGNSAPDKSGLPSDRFSAERTGGSVSTLTIQRTQQEDSAVYLCASSLGVNQPQHFGDGTRLSIL.

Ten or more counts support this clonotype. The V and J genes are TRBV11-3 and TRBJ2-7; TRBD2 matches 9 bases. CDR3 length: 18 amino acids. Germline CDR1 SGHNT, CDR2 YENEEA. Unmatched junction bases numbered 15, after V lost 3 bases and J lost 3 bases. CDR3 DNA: TGTGCCAGCAGCTTGGAAGGGACTAGCACCAAGACTTACTACGAGCAGTACTTC. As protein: CASSLEGTSTKTYYEQYF.

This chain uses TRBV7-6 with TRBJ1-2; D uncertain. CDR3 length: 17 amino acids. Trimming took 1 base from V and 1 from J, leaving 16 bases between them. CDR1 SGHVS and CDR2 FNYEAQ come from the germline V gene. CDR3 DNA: TGTGCCAGCAGCTTAGTCGCTGGGCACATCGGTAACTATGGCTACACCTTC. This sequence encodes CASSLVAGHIGNYGYTF.

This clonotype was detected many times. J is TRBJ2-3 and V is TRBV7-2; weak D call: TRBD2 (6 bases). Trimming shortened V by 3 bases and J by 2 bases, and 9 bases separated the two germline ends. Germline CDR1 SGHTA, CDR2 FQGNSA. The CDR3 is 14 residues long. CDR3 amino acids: CASSLDYSTDTQYF. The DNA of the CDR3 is TGTGCCAGCAGCTTGGACTACTCCACAGATACGCAGTATTTT. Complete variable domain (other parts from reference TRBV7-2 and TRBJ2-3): GAGVSQSPSNKVTEKGKDVELRCDPISGHTALYWYRQSLGQGLEFLIYFQGNSAPDKSGLPSDRFSAERTGGSVSTLTIQRTQQEDSAVYLCASSLDYSTDTQYFGPGTRLTVL.

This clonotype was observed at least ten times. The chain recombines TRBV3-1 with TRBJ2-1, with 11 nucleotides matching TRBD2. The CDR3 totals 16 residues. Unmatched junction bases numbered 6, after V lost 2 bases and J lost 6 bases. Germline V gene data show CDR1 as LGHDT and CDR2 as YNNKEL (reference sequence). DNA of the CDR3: TGTGCCAGCAGCCAACGTCCTAGCGGGGGGCGCAATGAGCAGTTCTTC. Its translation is CASSQRPSGGRNEQFF.

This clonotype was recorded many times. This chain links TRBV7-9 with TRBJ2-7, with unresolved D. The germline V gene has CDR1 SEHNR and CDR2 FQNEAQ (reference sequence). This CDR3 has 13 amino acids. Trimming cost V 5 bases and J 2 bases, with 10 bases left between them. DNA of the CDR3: TGTGCCAGCAGCCCCGACGACCCCTACGAGCAGTACTTC. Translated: CASSPDDPYEQYF.

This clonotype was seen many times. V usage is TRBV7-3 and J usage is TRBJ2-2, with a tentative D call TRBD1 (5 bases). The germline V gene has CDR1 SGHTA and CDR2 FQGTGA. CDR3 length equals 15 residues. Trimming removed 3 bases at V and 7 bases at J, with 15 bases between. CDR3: CASSFHQGRGGELFF. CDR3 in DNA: TGTGCCAGCAGCTTTCATCAGGGTCGAGGCGGGGAGCTGTTTTTT. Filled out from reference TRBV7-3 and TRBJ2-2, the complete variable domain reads GAGVSQTPSNKVTEKGKYVELRCDPISGHTALYWYRQSLGQGPEFLIYFQGTGAADDSGLPNDRFFAVRPEGSVSTLKIQRTERGDSAVYLCASSFHQGRGGELFFGEGSRLTVL.

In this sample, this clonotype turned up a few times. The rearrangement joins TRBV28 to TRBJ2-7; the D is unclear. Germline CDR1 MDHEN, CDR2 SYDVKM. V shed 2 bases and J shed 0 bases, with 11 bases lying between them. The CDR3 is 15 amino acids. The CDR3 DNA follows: TGTGCCAGCAGTTTAGGGTCAGCTAGCTCCTACGAGCAGTACTTC. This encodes CASSLGSASSYEQYF.

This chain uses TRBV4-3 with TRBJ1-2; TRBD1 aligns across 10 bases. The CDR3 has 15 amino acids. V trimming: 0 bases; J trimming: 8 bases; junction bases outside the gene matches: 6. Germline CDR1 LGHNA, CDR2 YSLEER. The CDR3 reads CASSQETGGAGGYTF. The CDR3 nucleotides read TGCGCCAGCAGCCAAGAGACAGGGGGCGCCGGGGGCTACACCTTC.

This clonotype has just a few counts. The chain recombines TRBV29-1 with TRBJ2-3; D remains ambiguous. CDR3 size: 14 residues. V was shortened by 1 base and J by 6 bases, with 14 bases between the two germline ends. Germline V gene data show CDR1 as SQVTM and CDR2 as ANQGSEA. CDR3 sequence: CSVEVKYPVDTQYF. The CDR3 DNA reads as TGCAGCGTTGAAGTCAAGTACCCCGTGGATACGCAGTATTTT.

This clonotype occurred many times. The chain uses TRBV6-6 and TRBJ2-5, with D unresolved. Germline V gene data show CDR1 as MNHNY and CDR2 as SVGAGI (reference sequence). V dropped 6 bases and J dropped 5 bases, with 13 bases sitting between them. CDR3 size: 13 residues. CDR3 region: CASSPRARETQYF. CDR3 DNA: TGTGCCAGCAGCCCCAGAGCCCGGGAGACCCAGTACTTC.

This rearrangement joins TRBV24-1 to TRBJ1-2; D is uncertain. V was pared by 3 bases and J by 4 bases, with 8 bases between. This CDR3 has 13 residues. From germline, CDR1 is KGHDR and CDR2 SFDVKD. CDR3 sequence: CATSDDGRYGYTF. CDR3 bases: TGTGCCACCAGTGATGACGGACGCTATGGCTACACCTTC.

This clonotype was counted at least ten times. As DNA, the CDR3 is TGTGCCAGCAGTTCCCGAGCCCAAGATACGCAGTATTTT. Encoded protein: CASSSRAQDTQYF. The genes are TRBV6-6 and TRBJ2-3; D uncertain. Germline V gene data show CDR1 as MNHNY and CDR2 as SVGAGI (reference sequence). The CDR3 sequence is 13 residues long. V was pared by 4 bases and J by 5 bases, with 10 bases between.

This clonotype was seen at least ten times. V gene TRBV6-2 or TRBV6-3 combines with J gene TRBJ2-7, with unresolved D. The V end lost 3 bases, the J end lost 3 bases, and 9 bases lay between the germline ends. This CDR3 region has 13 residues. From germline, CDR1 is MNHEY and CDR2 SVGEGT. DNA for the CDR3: TGTGCCAGCAGTTATGAGATCTTCTACGAGCAGTACTTC. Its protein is CASSYEIFYEQYF.

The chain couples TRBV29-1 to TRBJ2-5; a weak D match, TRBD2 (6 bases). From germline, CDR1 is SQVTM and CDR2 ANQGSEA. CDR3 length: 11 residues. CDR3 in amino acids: CTGGGEETQYF. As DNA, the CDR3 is TGCACCGGGGGTGGGGAGGAGACCCAGTACTTC.

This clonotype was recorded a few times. The CDR3 DNA sequence: TGTGCCAGCAGTGTAGCGGAGGTAACCGAGCAGTACTTC. Its translation: CASSVAEVTEQYF. The chain uses TRBV2 and TRBJ2-7, with D maybe TRBD2 (6 bases). CDR3 length: 13 amino acids. Germline V gene lookup returns CDR1 SNHLY and CDR2 FYNNEI. V lost 4 bases, J lost 6 bases, and 13 bases lay in between.